This passage covers 30 T cell receptor beta chains from one sample sequenced in a study of Graves' ophthalmopathy and Graves' hyperthyroidism. Amplification targeted the TCR beta CDR3 regions, with RNA transcripts as the source material. An initial RT-PCR round employing HTBI primers preceded a second-round multiplex PCR. MiXCR was run by TCRdb on the multiplex PCR reads, yielding one entry per CDR3 protein. The table has 740,000 or so distinct CDR3 sequences, 35% to 50% seen once; the top ten hold about 40%. Sequenced material: peripheral blood. These receptors all stem from an adult man with Graves' ophthalmopathy.

V gene TRBV20-1 combines with J gene TRBJ2-5; TRBD1 might be the D (7 bases). The CDR3 loop spans 13 amino acids. Trimming stripped 2 bases from V and 2 bases from J, with 9 bases between. The germline gives CDR1 DFQATT, CDR2 SNEGSKA (reference sequence). Here the CDR3 DNA reads TGCAGTGCTAGATCAGGGGGGCAAGAGACCCAGTACTTC. Its translation: CSARSGGQETQYF.

The chain recombines TRBV12-3 or TRBV12-4 with TRBJ2-7, with 7 bases lining up with TRBD2. This CDR3 has 14 amino acids. The trim removed 5 bases at V and 12 bases at J, leaving 16 bases unmatched. CDR3 loop: CASSQSGTNLQTYF. In DNA form, the CDR3 reads TGTGCCAGCAGTCAATCCGGGACTAATCTACAAACGTACTTC.

The sample holds many counts of this clonotype. CDR3 protein: CSGNAGGGNTIYF. The DNA of the CDR3 is TGCAGCGGGAACGCAGGGGGCGGAAACACCATATATTTT. The chain carries TRBV29-1 and TRBJ1-3; 8 bases map to TRBD1. Germline CDR1 SQVTM, CDR2 ANQGSEA. Germline trimming cut 7 bases from V and 4 bases from J; bases unmatched to any gene: 6. This CDR3 comprises 13 residues. Based on the CDR3 plus reference TRBV29-1 and TRBJ1-3, the full variable domain is SAVISQKPSRDICQRGTSLTIQCQVDSQVTMMFWYRQQPGQSLTLIATANQGSEATYESGFVIDKFPISRPNLTFSTLTVSNMSPEDSSIYLCSGNAGGGNTIYFGEGSWLTVV.

This clonotype showed up many times. The chain is built from TRBV11-2 and TRBJ1-6; D ambiguous. Germline V gene sequence: CDR1 SGHAT, CDR2 FQNNGV. CDR3 length equals 15 residues. V gave up 1 base and J gave up 8 bases, with 12 bases separating them. The CDR3 is CASSLVTARDSPLHF. The CDR3 nucleotides read TGTGCCAGCAGCTTAGTTACCGCGCGGGATTCACCCCTCCACTTT. Full variable domain (rest looked up from reference TRBV11-2 and TRBJ1-6): EAGVAQSPRYKIIEKRQSVAFWCNPISGHATLYWYQQILGQGPKLLIQFQNNGVVDDSQLPKDRFSAERLKGVDSTLKIQPAKLEDSAVYLCASSLVTARDSPLHFGNGTRLTVT.

This clonotype was detected ten times or more. V usage is TRBV10-2 and J usage is TRBJ1-1; TRBD1 might be the D (6 bases). The CDR3 spans 14 residues. Trimming left V 1 base short and J 4 bases short, with 10 bases between. The germline gives CDR1 WSHSY, CDR2 SAAADI. The CDR3 DNA is TGCGCCAGCAGTGAGTTAGGGGGTGGCACTGAAGCTTTCTTT. Translated, it gives CASSELGGGTEAFF.

This clonotype was recorded many times. V and J are TRBV6-1 and TRBJ2-5; the D gene is possibly TRBD2 (6 bases). This CDR3 has 13 residues. The germline gives CDR1 MNHNS, CDR2 SASEGT. V lost 2 bases and J 4 bases, leaving 8 bases between the germline ends. The CDR3 reads CASSELRGETQYF. As DNA, the CDR3 is TGTGCCAGCAGTGAATTGCGGGGAGAGACCCAGTACTTC.

The chain joins TRBV2 to TRBJ1-1; D is uncertain. The CDR3 covers 13 residues. Trimming left V 6 bases short and J 1 base short, with 9 bases between. Germline CDR1 reads SNHLY; CDR2 reads FYNNEI. Written as DNA, the CDR3 is TGTGCCAGCAGGGGGATCGGGAACACTGAAGCTTTCTTT. Translating it yields CASRGIGNTEAFF.

This chain uses TRBV19 with TRBJ2-7, with 11 bases aligning to TRBD2. The CDR3 extends over 14 amino acids. V lost 2 bases and J lost 4; bases outside the gene matches: 1. Germline values: CDR1 LNHDA, CDR2 SQIVND (reference sequence). The CDR3 nucleotides read TGTGCCAGTAGTATAACTAGCGGGAGTTACGAGCAGTACTTC. It yields the protein CASSITSGSYEQYF.

This clonotype has just one count. The chain uses TRBV10-3 and TRBJ1-1; D is undetermined. Germline CDR1 is ENHRY and CDR2 is SYGVKD. This CDR3 comprises 15 residues. Trimming pared 10 bases from V and 1 base from J, leaving 19 bases between. The CDR3 nucleotides are TGTGCCAGCAGCCCGAATATGGGAGGGAACACTGAAGCTTTCTTT. Residues: CASSPNMGGNTEAFF.

This clonotype was recorded at least ten times. V usage is TRBV6-1 and J usage is TRBJ2-7, with D possibly TRBD2 on 6 matching bases. The CDR3 is 14 amino acids. Trimming pared 7 bases from V and 2 bases from J, leaving 15 bases between. Germline V gene lookup returns CDR1 MNHNS and CDR2 SASEGT. CDR3 coding DNA: TGTGCCAGCACAATCGGAGGGGATCCCTACGAGCAGTACTTC. Translating gives CASTIGGDPYEQYF.

This chain links TRBV6-5 with TRBJ2-5, with D unresolved. CDR3 length: 13 residues. Germline lookup yields CDR1 MNHEY and CDR2 SVGAGI. Trimming pared 4 bases from V and 6 bases from J, leaving 12 bases between. The CDR3 sequence is CASSSTPRQTQYF. The DNA for the CDR3 is TGTGCCAGCAGTTCCACCCCGCGCCAGACCCAGTACTTC.

The chain has TRBV15 and TRBJ2-3; D is undetermined. The CDR3 is made up of 14 amino acids. Germline CDR1 LNHNV, CDR2 YYDKDF (reference sequence). V was pared by 2 bases and J by 2 bases, with 8 bases between. The CDR3: CATSRPTSTDTQYF. The DNA for the CDR3 is TGTGCCACCAGCAGACCGACGTCCACAGATACGCAGTATTTT.

In this sample, this clonotype turned up once. V gene TRBV13 combines with J gene TRBJ1-2; D gene ambiguous. The CDR3 is made up of 12 amino acids. The V end was cut by 0 bases, the J end by 13 bases, with 12 bases between. Germline values: CDR1 PRHDT, CDR2 FYEKMQ (reference sequence). CDR3 in DNA: TGTGCCAGCAGCTTAGGGGATTCAGCGGCCACCTTC. Translating gives CASSLGDSAATF.

The rearrangement links TRBV29-1 to TRBJ1-4; TRBD1 matches 7 bases. Germline values: CDR1 SQVTM, CDR2 ANQGSEA. V gave up 3 bases and J gave up 14 bases; unmatched junction bases: 12. The CDR3 is made up of 13 amino acids. CDR3 amino acids: CSVDGGAQGGLFF. CDR3 nucleotides: TGCAGCGTTGACGGAGGGGCCCAGGGGGGTCTGTTTTTT.

Comment on this clonotype: A much larger clone lies a single base off, so this may be a read error. The rearrangement joins TRBV24-1 to TRBJ1-5; 7 bases are a match to TRBD1. The length of the CDR3 is 15 residues. CDR1 and CDR2 from the germline V gene are KGHDR and SFDVKD. CDR3 nucleotide sequence: TGTGCCAGCAGTTACTCAGACAGGGTAAATCAGCCCCAGCGTTTT. Protein: CASSYSDRVNQPQRF.

At least ten counts were recorded for this clonotype. The chain joins TRBV2 to TRBJ1-4; 10 nucleotides align to TRBD1. V lost 5 bases to trimming and J lost 6 bases; unmatched junction nucleotides: 3. The CDR3 runs to 14 residues. Germline assignment: CDR1 SNHLY and CDR2 FYNNEI. The CDR3 DNA reads TGTGCCAGCAGTCTTGACAGGGGGCATGAAAAACTGTTTTTT. It codes for CASSLDRGHEKLFF.

The chain carries TRBV5-1 and TRBJ2-5; D is tentatively TRBD1 or TRBD2 (6 bases each). V lost 3 bases, J lost 6 bases, and 21 bases lay in between. Germline values: CDR1 SGHRS, CDR2 YFSETQ. There are 16 residues in the CDR3. The CDR3 loop is CASSSGRTPGAKTQYF. CDR3 nucleotide sequence: TGCGCCAGCAGCTCGGGACGGACTCCGGGGGCGAAGACCCAGTACTTC.

Note on this clonotype: A much larger clone lies a single base off, so this may be a read error. This sequence joins TRBV24-1 and TRBJ1-5, with D possibly being TRBD1 (6 bases). Germline lookup yields CDR1 KGHDR and CDR2 SFDVKD. The CDR3 runs to 15 residues. CDR3 protein: CVSSGLTGSNQPQHF. The DNA for the CDR3 is TGTGTCAGCAGTGGACTGACAGGTAGCAATCAGCCCCAGCATTTT.

The CDR3 loop reads CSARNRDRGVYGYTF. In DNA form, the CDR3 reads TGCAGTGCTAGAAACCGGGACAGGGGGGTCTATGGCTACACCTTC. The chain couples TRBV20-1 to TRBJ1-2, with 11 bases matching TRBD1. The germline gives CDR1 DFQATT, CDR2 SNEGSKA (reference sequence). After removal of 2 bases from V and 4 bases from J, the junction contained 6 bases not matched to a gene. The CDR3 length is 15 residues.

The V and J genes are TRBV10-3 and TRBJ2-6, with D perhaps TRBD1 (5 bases). Trimming took off 10 bases at V and 0 bases at J, with 22 bases between the two ends. Germline V lookup: CDR1 ENHRY, CDR2 SYGVKD. This CDR3 spans 18 amino acids. The CDR3 is CASTPLVGASSGANVLTF. CDR3 DNA: TGTGCCAGCACTCCCCTCGTAGGGGCGAGCTCTGGGGCCAACGTCCTGACTTTC.

On this clonotype itself: This clone may be a read error of a much larger clone one base away. This rearrangement joins TRBV29-1 to TRBJ1-1; 9 bases are a match to TRBD1. Germline CDR1 and CDR2: SQVTM and ANQGSEA. The CDR3 covers 14 residues. The trim removed 6 bases at V and 3 bases at J, leaving 8 bases unmatched. This CDR3 reads CSVQPTGGDTEAFF. DNA of the CDR3: TGCAGCGTGCAACCGACAGGGGGGGACACTGAAGCTTTCTTT.

In its sample, this clonotype was seen a few times. This rearrangement joins TRBV20-1 to TRBJ2-7, with D unresolved. Germline CDR1 and CDR2: DFQATT and SNEGSKA (reference sequence). Deletions cut 6 bases from V and 3 bases from J, with 18 bases between. This CDR3 region has 14 residues. CDR3 in amino acids: CSAAVATNFYEQYF. CDR3 DNA sequence: TGCAGTGCGGCGGTCGCCACCAATTTCTACGAGCAGTACTTC.

The CDR3 nucleotides read TGCGCCAGCAGCTTGGAAGGACTCGCCCGTGAAAAACTGTTTTTT. This gives the protein CASSLEGLAREKLFF. The chain employs TRBV5-1 and TRBJ1-4; unclear D gene. CDR1 and CDR2 from the germline V gene are SGHRS and YFSETQ. V lost 0 bases, J lost 7 bases, and 13 bases lay in between. The CDR3 has 15 amino acids.

Points on this clonotype: This may be a read error: a much more frequent sequence differs by one nucleotide. The chain is built from TRBV7-9 and TRBJ1-2; 8 bases fit TRBD1. Per germline, CDR1 SEHNR and CDR2 FQNEAQ (reference sequence). The CDR3 has 12 residues. V shed 5 bases, J shed 11 bases, and the junction held 7 bases outside the gene matches. DNA of the CDR3: TGTGCCAGCAGCGCGACAGGGGCGGGGTACACCTTC. Protein: CASSATGAGYTF.

This clonotype was counted at least ten times. The chain couples TRBV20-1 to TRBJ2-5; 9 bases line up with TRBD2. The V segment lost 5 bases and the J segment 1 base; nucleotides outside the gene matches: 8. This CDR3 region has 15 residues. Germline values: CDR1 DFQATT, CDR2 SNEGSKA (reference sequence). For the CDR3, the DNA is TGCAGTGCTCAACACAGCGGGGGGTTCCAAGAGACCCAGTACTTC. Its translation is CSAQHSGGFQETQYF.

The chain has TRBV5-6 and TRBJ2-5; 7 positions agree with TRBD1. Germline V lookup: CDR1 SGHDT, CDR2 YYEEEE. This CDR3 comprises 14 residues. Unmatched junction bases numbered 9, after V lost 1 base and J lost 9 bases. CDR3 nucleotide sequence: TGTGCCAGCAGCTTGCAGGGGGAAGGGCAGCCCCAGTACTTC. Translating gives CASSLQGEGQPQYF.

About this clonotype: One end of the junction is discordant with germline, which a read error may explain. V is TRBV10-3 and J is TRBJ1-1; D might be TRBD1 (5 bases). Looked up from germline, CDR1 is ENHRY and CDR2 is SYGVKD. This CDR3 comprises 15 residues. The CDR3 loop reads CASSYGGRVDTEAFF. CDR3 nucleotides: TGTGCCAGCAGTTATGGCGGCAGGGTGGACACTGAAGCTTTCTTT.

This clonotype was observed many times. At one end, the junction sequence differs from germline, possibly due to a read error. The rearrangement uses TRBV10-3 and TRBJ1-1; 8 bases align to TRBD1. The CDR3 covers 14 residues. Germline-derived CDR1 and CDR2 are ENHRY and SYGVKD. The CDR3 nucleotides read TGTGCCAGCAGTGCGACAGGGGACGTCACTGAAGCTTTCTTT. Translation gives CASSATGDVTEAFF.

About this clonotype itself: Possible read error: a much larger clone is one base away. V is TRBV2 and J is TRBJ1-2; D perhaps matches TRBD1 (5 bases). CDR3 size: 14 residues. The V gene's germline CDR1 is SNHLY and CDR2 FYNNEI. V lost 6 bases to trimming and J lost 7 bases, with 18 bases between them. In DNA form, the CDR3 reads TGTGCCAGCAGCTTAGCAGCGGACATGGCTGGCTACACCTTC. As protein: CASSLAADMAGYTF. Full variable domain (outside the CDR3, taken from reference TRBV2 and TRBJ1-2): EPEVTQTPSHQVTQMGQEVILRCVPISNHLYFYWYRQILGQKVEFLVSFYNNEISEKSEIFDDQFSVERPDGSNFTLKIRSTKLEDSAMYFCASSLAADMAGYTFGSGTRLTVV.

This chain links TRBV29-1 with TRBJ2-7; the D gene is possibly TRBD2 (6 bases). This CDR3 is built from 14 residues. Trimming took off 8 bases at V and 0 bases at J, with 17 bases between the two ends. Germline lookup yields CDR1 SQVTM and CDR2 ANQGSEA. CDR3 protein: CSSPTGLVSYEQYF. The CDR3 nucleotides read TGCAGCAGCCCTACGGGACTCGTCTCCTACGAGCAGTACTTC.